This passage covers 15 T cell receptor beta chains from one sample sequenced in a study of cytomegalovirus exposure and HLA in healthy donors. Libraries were prepared by immunoSEQ multiplex PCR; TCRdb keeps only in-frame clonotypes and omits some of them. The sample records about 110,000 clones, about 94% being singletons. Input material: PBMCs. Source of these receptors: a woman under 30 in good health and CMV-seronegative.

This chain links TRBV5-4 with TRBJ2-7; TRBD2 aligns across 7 bases. Germline-derived CDR1 and CDR2 are SGHNT and YYREEE (reference sequence). The CDR3 has 11 amino acids. J gave up 7 bases and V 3 bases, and 1 base lay outside the gene matches. The CDR3 spells CASSWGGEQYF. In DNA, the CDR3 is TGTGCCAGCAGCTGGGGGGGGGAGCAGTACTTC.

The chain recombines TRBV7-2 with TRBJ2-3, with D hard to call. V dropped 5 bases and J dropped 2 bases, with 5 bases sitting between them. Looked up from germline, CDR1 is SGHTA and CDR2 is FQGNSA. The CDR3 contains 12 residues. CDR3 DNA: TGTGCCAGCAGCGAGGCCACAGATACGCAGTATTTT. Translated, it gives CASSEATDTQYF.

The CDR3 nucleotides are TGTGCCAGCAGCTTAGGGTTGCGTTTAGGACTTGGAGAGACCCAGTACTTC. The encoded protein is CASSLGLRLGLGETQYF. J is TRBJ2-5 and V is TRBV7-8, with D perhaps TRBD2 (5 bases). CDR3 length equals 17 residues. Trimming left V 1 base short and J 4 bases short, with 19 bases between. Germline V CDR1 and CDR2: SGHVS, FQNEAQ.

V is TRBV5-5 and J is TRBJ2-7; D perhaps matches TRBD2 (5 bases). The CDR3 runs to 12 residues. Germline V gives CDR1 SGHKS, CDR2 YYEKEE (reference sequence). V was clipped by 4 bases and J by 3 bases, with 8 bases between them. CDR3: CASSPEGYEQYF. The DNA of the CDR3 is TGTGCCAGCAGCCCAGAGGGCTACGAGCAGTACTTC.

As to this clone: The same CDR3 can be traced to other DNA sequences in this sample. The rearrangement uses TRBV19 and TRBJ2-7, with D perhaps matching TRBD1 (5 bases). The CDR3 loop spans 14 amino acids. The V gene's germline CDR1 is LNHDA and CDR2 SQIVND (reference sequence). The V end was cut by 3 bases, the J end by 0 bases, with 9 bases between. CDR3 DNA sequence: TGTGCCAGTAGTATTACCGACAGCTCCTACGAGCAGTACTTC. Residues: CASSITDSSYEQYF.

The chain combines TRBV28 with TRBJ2-2; D not certain. This CDR3 has 14 amino acids. Trimming removed 6 bases from V and 5 bases from J, with 13 bases in between. Germline V gives CDR1 MDHEN, CDR2 SYDVKM. CDR3 sequence (DNA): TGTGCCAGCAGCTCCTCAGGTTCGACCGGGGAGCTGTTTTTT. Translating gives CASSSSGSTGELFF.

The chain uses TRBV2 and TRBJ1-2, with 8 bases aligning to TRBD1. The CDR3 consists of 12 residues. CDR1 is SNHLY, CDR2 FYNNEI, per germline. The V segment lost 8 bases and the J segment 4 bases; nucleotides outside the gene matches: 3. The CDR3: CASRTGGYGYTF. In nucleotides, the CDR3 is TGTGCCAGCCGAACAGGGGGCTATGGCTACACCTTC.

This chain links TRBV2 with TRBJ2-7; 7 bases map to TRBD2. The trim removed 0 bases at V and 0 bases at J, leaving 2 bases unmatched. The germline V gene has CDR1 SNHLY and CDR2 FYNNEI. The CDR3 length is 15 residues. This CDR3 reads CASSEAGGSSYEQYF. CDR3 nucleotide sequence: TGTGCCAGCAGTGAAGCGGGGGGGAGCTCCTACGAGCAGTACTTC. The whole variable domain, filled in from reference TRBV2 and TRBJ2-7, reads EPEVTQTPSHQVTQMGQEVILRCVPISNHLYFYWYRQILGQKVEFLVSFYNNEISEKSEIFDDQFSVERPDGSNFTLKIRSTKLEDSAMYFCASSEAGGSSYEQYFGPGTRLTVT.

The chain combines TRBV27 with TRBJ2-7; no clear D. Between the trimmed V and J ends, which lost 6 bases and 6 bases, there was a span of 9 bases. CDR3 length: 11 residues. CDR1 is MNHEY, CDR2 SMNVEV, per germline (reference sequence). The CDR3, as DNA: TGTGCCAGCAGGTCTGTTTCCGAGCAGTACTTC. This gives the protein CASRSVSEQYF.

As concerns this clone: This sample also contains other DNA sequences that code for the same CDR3. The chain is built from TRBV4-2 and TRBJ2-3; 7 positions agree with TRBD2. This CDR3 comprises 16 residues. Trimming removed 0 bases from V and 1 base from J; junction bases left unmatched: 4. Looked up from germline, CDR1 is LGHNA and CDR2 is YNFKEQ. CDR3 DNA: TGTGCCAGCAGCCAAGAAGGGCTAGCGGGCACAGATACGCAGTATTTT. Protein sequence: CASSQEGLAGTDTQYF.

The gene calls are TRBV5-1 and TRBJ1-2; D is perhaps TRBD1 (5 bases). The CDR3 runs to 15 residues. Germline V gene lookup returns CDR1 SGHRS and CDR2 YFSETQ. V gave up 1 base and J gave up 4 bases, with 14 bases separating them. The CDR3 reads CASSLMGEVTYGYTF. CDR3 in DNA: TGCGCCAGCAGCTTGATGGGGGAGGTAACCTATGGCTACACCTTC.

The V and J genes are TRBV7-2 and TRBJ1-2; a possible D gene is TRBD1 (5 bases). Deletions cut 4 bases from V and 7 bases from J, with 16 bases between. Germline CDR1 reads SGHTA; CDR2 reads FQGNSA. This CDR3 is built from 14 residues. CDR3 amino acids: CASSSGGGTSGYTF. CDR3 nucleotide sequence: TGTGCCAGCAGCTCAGGCGGGGGGACGAGTGGCTACACCTTC.

The chain has TRBV13 and TRBJ2-7; D remains ambiguous. The CDR3 runs to 15 residues. Per the germline V gene, CDR1 is PRHDT and CDR2 is FYEKMQ (reference sequence). V lost 4 bases and J 6 bases, leaving 19 bases between the germline ends. CDR3 coding DNA: TGTGCCAGCAGCTCGATTAGGTTAGGCGGTCTCGAGCAGTACTTC. Residues: CASSSIRLGGLEQYF.

The V and J genes are TRBV30 and TRBJ1-5; perhaps TRBD1 as D (5 bases). The CDR3 sequence is 13 residues long. Germline V gene lookup returns CDR1 GTSNPN and CDR2 SVGIG (reference sequence). V gave up 3 bases and J gave up 5 bases, with 11 bases separating them. As DNA, the CDR3 is TGTGCCTGGAGCAGGGTTCCGGATCAGCCCCAGCATTTT. Its translation is CAWSRVPDQPQHF.

The chain couples TRBV19 to TRBJ2-7, with a possible D match to TRBD2 (5 bases). The CDR3 sequence is 17 residues long. Germline CDR1 is LNHDA and CDR2 is SQIVND (reference sequence). Trimming took 5 bases from V and 0 from J, leaving 20 bases between them. CDR3 amino acids: CASSRSDGVIYSYEQYF. The CDR3 DNA reads as TGTGCCAGTAGTCGTTCAGACGGGGTAATCTACTCCTACGAGCAGTACTTC.